The clone carrying this T cell receptor (beta chain) was seen more than once but under ten times. Its antigen is not known. Trimming pared 0 bases from V and 10 bases from J, leaving 15 bases between. Per germline, CDR1 MNHEY and CDR2 SVGAGI. CDR3 length equals 14 residues. This entry belongs to a study of cytomegalovirus exposure and HLA in healthy donors. Study as a whole: For the 300 to 450 genotyped donors, approximately 82% fell within the Caucasian-associated ancestry cluster.

The PCR contained 60 Vbeta and 13 Jbeta primers. The protocol was immunoSEQ multiplex PCR, while the TCRdb copy is restricted to in-frame clones and leaves out a portion. The sample lists approximately 120,000 clones; 75% to 90% were seen once. Study-wide results and caveats: About 87% or about 30% of the time was how often most TCR beta V segments were productive, according to an earlier analysis.

The receptor was derived from a man aged 25 to 40 in good health and CMV-seropositive. The chain has TRBV6-5 and TRBJ1-1, with TRBD1 as a possible D gene (6 bases). The material sequenced was PBMCs. CDR3 nucleotide sequence: TGTGCCAGCAGTTACTCGCAAGGGGGAGAGGGAGCTTTCTTT. This sequence encodes CASSYSQGGEGAFF.